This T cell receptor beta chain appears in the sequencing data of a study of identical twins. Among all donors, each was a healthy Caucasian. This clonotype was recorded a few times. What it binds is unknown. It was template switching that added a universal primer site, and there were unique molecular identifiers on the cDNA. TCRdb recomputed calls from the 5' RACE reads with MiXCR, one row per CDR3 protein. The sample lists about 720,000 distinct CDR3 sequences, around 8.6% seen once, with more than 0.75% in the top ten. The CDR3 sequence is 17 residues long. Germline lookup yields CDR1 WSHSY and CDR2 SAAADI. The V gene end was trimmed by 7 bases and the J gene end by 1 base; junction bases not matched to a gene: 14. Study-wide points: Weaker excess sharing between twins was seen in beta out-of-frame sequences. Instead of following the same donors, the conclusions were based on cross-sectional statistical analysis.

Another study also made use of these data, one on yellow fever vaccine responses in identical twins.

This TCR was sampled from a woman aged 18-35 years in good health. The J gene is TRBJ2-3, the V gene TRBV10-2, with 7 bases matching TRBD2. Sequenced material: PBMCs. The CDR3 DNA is TGCGCCAGCACCTTAACTTTGAGCGGGATCCGCACAGATACGCAGTATTTT. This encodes CASTLTLSGIRTDTQYF.